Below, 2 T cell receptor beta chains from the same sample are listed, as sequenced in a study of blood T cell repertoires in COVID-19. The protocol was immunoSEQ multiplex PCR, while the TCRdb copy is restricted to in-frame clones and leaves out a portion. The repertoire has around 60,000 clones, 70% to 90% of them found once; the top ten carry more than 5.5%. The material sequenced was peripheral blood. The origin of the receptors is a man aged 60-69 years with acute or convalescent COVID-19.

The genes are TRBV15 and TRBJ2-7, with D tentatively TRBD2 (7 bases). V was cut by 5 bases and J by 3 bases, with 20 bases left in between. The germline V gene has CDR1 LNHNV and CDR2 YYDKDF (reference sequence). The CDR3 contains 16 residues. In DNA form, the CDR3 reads TGTGCCACCAGCCCCCGGGGGCTAGCGGAGGACTACGAGCAGTACTTC. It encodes CATSPRGLAEDYEQYF.

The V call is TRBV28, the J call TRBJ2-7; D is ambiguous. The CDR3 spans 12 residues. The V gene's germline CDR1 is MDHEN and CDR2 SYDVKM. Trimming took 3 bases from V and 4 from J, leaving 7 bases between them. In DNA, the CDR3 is TGTGCCAGCAGTTTGAGGTTGTACGAGCAGTACTTC. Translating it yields CASSLRLYEQYF.